This TCR beta chain was retrieved from a study of read filtering for tumor transcriptome and immune sequencing. Overall study: The cohort had some 16 men and under 15 women aged about 47 to 80, mean around 63 years. Transcriptome libraries were built from DNase-treated RNA. By R-ISS, stages I, II and III held about 8, 15 and 7 patients.

Whole-study results and caveats: Sorted CD138-negative bone marrow cells were not purified T cells.

This CDR3 is 15 amino acids long. V lost 1 base to trimming and J lost 4 bases; unmatched junction nucleotides: 4. Germline V gene lookup returns CDR1 MGHRA and CDR2 YSYEKL. From roughly 400 ng of RNA, a library with molecular barcoded alpha/delta and beta/gamma adaptors was made. TCRdb re-analysed the reads in MiXCR, keeping a single row per CDR3 protein. Here the sample spans 130,000 or so distinct CDR3 sequences, roughly 13% being singletons. This clonotype was observed at least ten times. Antigen specificity is unknown. Sequencing was performed on a population of CD138-negative cells sorted from bone marrow. The rearrangement links TRBV4-1 to TRBJ2-1, with 7 bases matching TRBD2. This sequence originates from a donor over 35 with multiple myeloma. The CDR3 nucleotides read TGCGCCAGCAGCCAAGTTCTAGCGGAGTACAATGAGCAGTTCTTC. The encoded protein is CASSQVLAEYNEQFF.